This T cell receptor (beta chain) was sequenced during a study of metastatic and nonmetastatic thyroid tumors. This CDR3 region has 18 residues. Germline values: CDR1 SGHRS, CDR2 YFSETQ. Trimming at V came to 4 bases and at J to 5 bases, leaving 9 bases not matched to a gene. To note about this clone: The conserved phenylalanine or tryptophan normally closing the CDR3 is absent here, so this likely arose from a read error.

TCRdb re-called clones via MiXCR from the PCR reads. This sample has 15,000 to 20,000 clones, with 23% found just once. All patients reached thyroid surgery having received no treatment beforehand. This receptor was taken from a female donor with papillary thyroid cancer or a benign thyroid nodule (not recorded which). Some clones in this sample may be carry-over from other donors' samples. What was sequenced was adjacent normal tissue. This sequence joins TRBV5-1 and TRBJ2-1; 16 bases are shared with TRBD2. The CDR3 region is CASSHGTSGRAINNEQFS. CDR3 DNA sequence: TGCGCCAGCAGCCACGGGACTAGCGGGAGGGCCATCAACAATGAGCAGTTCTCC.